One sample yielded the 25 T cell receptor beta chains listed below, sequenced in a study of vaccination and CD4 T cells after COVID-19. Their recognized antigens are unknown. The treatment denotes: approximately 10-day PBMC culture with coronavirus spike peptide pools or control peptides (ViraFEST assay). Researchers used the Oncomine TCR Beta short-read assay to sequence DNA from cultured CD4+ T cells. TCRdb re-derived calls from the PCR reads in MiXCR, one entry per CDR3 protein. The sample lists more than 7,500 distinct CDR3 sequences, around three fifths seen once, with roughly a quarter in the top ten. The source material was CD4+ T cells from blood, cultured in vitro. These receptors were collected from a human donor who had recovered from COVID-19.

V usage is TRBV7-2 and J usage is TRBJ1-1, with D perhaps TRBD1 (5 bases). With 5 bases removed from V and 2 bases from J, the gap between germline ends came to 12 bases. This CDR3 comprises 14 residues. CDR1 and CDR2 from the germline V gene are SGHTA and FQGNSA. For the CDR3, the DNA is TGTGCCAGCAGCGACAGAGGAGATAACACTGAAGCTTTCTTT. Residues: CASSDRGDNTEAFF. Full variable domain (remainder filled in from reference TRBV7-2 and TRBJ1-1): GAGVSQSPSNKVTEKGKDVELRCDPISGHTALYWYRQSLGQGLEFLIYFQGNSAPDKSGLPSDRFSAERTGGSVSTLTIQRTQQEDSAVYLCASSDRGDNTEAFFGQGTRLTVV.

The chain combines TRBV20-1 with TRBJ2-1; possible D gene TRBD2, 6 bases. This CDR3 region has 15 residues. Germline assignment: CDR1 DFQATT and CDR2 SNEGSKA (reference sequence). Trimming cost V 3 bases and J 6 bases, with 18 bases left between them. CDR3 in DNA: TGCAGTGCTAGCCTGCCGGGGAGGAGGACCAATGAGCAGTTCTTC. Amino acids: CSASLPGRRTNEQFF.

This chain joins TRBV6-1 and TRBJ2-7; D tentatively reads TRBD1 or TRBD2 (5 bases each). The germline V gene encodes CDR1 MNHNS and CDR2 SASEGT. V was clipped by 2 bases and J by 0 bases, with 11 bases between them. This CDR3 contains 15 residues. The CDR3 spells CASSERGPYSYEQYF. The CDR3 region has the DNA TGTGCCAGCAGTGAACGGGGACCATACTCCTACGAGCAGTACTTC.

This chain joins TRBV29-1 and TRBJ1-6; D is unresolved. V lost 7 bases and J lost 7, with 11 bases in between. In germline, CDR1 is SQVTM, CDR2 ANQGSEA. This CDR3 comprises 12 residues. The CDR3 region is CSAQTGNSPLHF. In DNA form, the CDR3 reads TGCAGCGCTCAGACTGGCAATTCACCCCTCCACTTT.

This chain joins TRBV20-1 and TRBJ1-1; D uncertain. Germline CDR1 DFQATT, CDR2 SNEGSKA (reference sequence). V was shortened by 1 base and J by 0 bases, with 9 bases between the two germline ends. The length of the CDR3 is 14 residues. The CDR3 sequence: CSARARGMNTEAFF. The CDR3 nucleotides read TGCAGTGCTAGAGCACGGGGAATGAACACTGAAGCTTTCTTT.

The chain employs TRBV28 and TRBJ2-7; D is ambiguous. Germline V gene lookup returns CDR1 MDHEN and CDR2 SYDVKM. V lost 5 bases and J 0 bases, leaving 8 bases between the germline ends. The CDR3 totals 13 residues. The CDR3, as DNA: TGTGCCAGCAGTCAGACGGACTCCTACGAGCAGTACTTC. It is translated as CASSQTDSYEQYF.

Points on this clonotype: Relative to the germline gene, one junction end is altered; a read error may explain this. CDR3: CASSSRTSGSLF. The DNA of the CDR3 is TGTGCCAGCAGTTCCCGGACTAGCGGGTCCCTCTTC. V is TRBV28 and J is TRBJ2-7; 11 bases match TRBD2. The CDR3 runs 12 residues. Germline V gives CDR1 MDHEN, CDR2 SYDVKM.

This clonotype was detected once. The rearrangement links TRBV7-6 to TRBJ2-7; possibly TRBD1 for D (6 bases). V shed 4 bases and J shed 2 bases, with 9 bases lying between them. This CDR3 has 13 residues. Germline lookup yields CDR1 SGHVS and CDR2 FNYEAQ. CDR3 in amino acids: CASSSDSAYEQYF. The CDR3 DNA is TGTGCCAGCAGCTCGGACAGCGCCTACGAGCAGTACTTC.

The chain joins TRBV7-8 to TRBJ2-7; TRBD2 aligns across 14 bases. The length of the CDR3 is 14 residues. CDR1 SGHVS and CDR2 FQNEAQ come from the germline V gene. V dropped 7 bases and J dropped 4; count of bases not matched to a gene: 3. The CDR3 loop reads CASTRLAGGYEQYF. The CDR3 nucleotides read TGTGCCAGCACTCGACTAGCGGGAGGGTACGAGCAGTACTTC.

The genes are TRBV20-1 and TRBJ2-1, with TRBD1 matching 9 bases. In germline, CDR1 is DFQATT, CDR2 SNEGSKA (reference sequence). There are 13 residues in the CDR3. Written as DNA, the CDR3 is TGCAGGGGGACAGGGAGCTCCTACAATGAGCAGTTCTTC. This codes for CRGTGSSYNEQFF.

V usage is TRBV20-1 and J usage is TRBJ1-2; D call uncertain. The CDR3 extends over 11 amino acids. CDR1 is DFQATT, CDR2 SNEGSKA, per germline (reference sequence). The V end lost 7 bases, the J end lost 9 bases, and 15 bases lay between the germline ends. CDR3 DNA: TGCAGTGTTGGCTTTCGGGTGAGCTACACCTTC. It translates to CSVGFRVSYTF.

This chain joins TRBV7-2 and TRBJ1-2, with D tentatively TRBD1 (6 bases). Germline V gene sequence: CDR1 SGHTA, CDR2 FQGNSA. The CDR3 sequence is 13 residues long. With 5 bases removed from V and 5 bases from J, the gap between germline ends came to 12 bases. DNA for the CDR3: TGTGCCAGCAGCCCCGGGACAAGTTATGGCTACACCTTC. Translated: CASSPGTSYGYTF.

The V gene is TRBV6-1, the J gene TRBJ1-5; 10 bases match TRBD1. Germline V CDR1 and CDR2: MNHNS, SASEGT. The V and J ends lost 8 bases and 6 bases, in that order; junction bases with no gene match: 4. The CDR3 sequence is 13 residues long. The CDR3 is CASADRGLQPQHF. DNA for the CDR3: TGTGCCAGCGCAGACAGGGGGCTTCAGCCCCAGCATTTT.

V gene TRBV28 combines with J gene TRBJ1-6; D is unclear. Per the germline V gene, CDR1 is MDHEN and CDR2 is SYDVKM. The CDR3 contains 12 residues. CDR3 DNA: TGTGCATCATCGATCGGGGATTCACCCCTCCACTTT. It yields the protein CASSIGDSPLHF. Full variable domain (rest looked up from reference TRBV28 and TRBJ1-6): DVKVTQSSRYLVKRTGEKVFLECVQDMDHENMFWYRQDPGLGLRLIYFSYDVKMKEKGDIPEGYSVSREKKERFSLILESASTNQTSMYLCASSIGDSPLHFGNGTRLTVT.

CDR3 DNA: TGTGCCAGCAGCCCCACAGATAGCAATCAGCCCCAGCATTTT. Amino acids: CASSPTDSNQPQHF. J is TRBJ1-5 and V is TRBV7-9; D gene unclear. The germline gives CDR1 SEHNR, CDR2 FQNEAQ (reference sequence). This CDR3 has 14 amino acids. Trimming pared 5 bases from V and 0 bases from J, leaving 8 bases between.

The V and J genes are TRBV6-2 or TRBV6-3 and TRBJ2-7; D remains ambiguous. Germline CDR1 and CDR2: MNHEY and SVGEGT. The CDR3 is 13 amino acids. The V end lost 6 bases, the J end lost 6 bases, and 15 bases lay between the germline ends. The CDR3 protein is CASSPNIHGEQYF. The CDR3 DNA sequence: TGTGCCAGCAGCCCTAACATACACGGCGAGCAGTACTTC.

The CDR3 nucleotides read TGTGCCAGCAGCTTTAGGGGCGCGGAGACCCAGTACTTC. This gives the protein CASSFRGAETQYF. The gene calls are TRBV7-8 and TRBJ2-5; the D gene is possibly TRBD1 (5 bases). Germline values: CDR1 SGHVS, CDR2 FQNEAQ. V was cut by 3 bases and J by 5 bases, with 10 bases left in between. The CDR3 length is 13 residues.

In this sample, this clonotype turned up once. One base away lies a much larger clone, so this may be a sequencing read error. The chain employs TRBV27 and TRBJ2-7, with D possibly being TRBD2 (6 bases). The CDR3 contains 15 residues. In germline, CDR1 is MNHEY, CDR2 SMNVEV (reference sequence). Trimming shortened V by 2 bases and J by 7 bases, and 18 bases separated the two germline ends. The CDR3 sequence is CASSLGTHKGNEQYF. CDR3 DNA: TGTGCCAGCAGTTTAGGGACTCACAAGGGGAATGAGCAGTACTTC.

The chain recombines TRBV20-1 with TRBJ1-1; D gene uncertain. V was trimmed by 4 bases and J by 5 bases, leaving 11 bases between them. This CDR3 spans 12 amino acids. Looked up from germline, CDR1 is DFQATT and CDR2 is SNEGSKA (reference sequence). The CDR3, as DNA: TGCAGTGCTAATGAGGGAAAGACTGAAGCTTTCTTT. It translates to CSANEGKTEAFF.

J is TRBJ2-7 and V is TRBV20-1; maybe TRBD1 (6 bases). Germline CDR1 reads DFQATT; CDR2 reads SNEGSKA (reference sequence). V was shortened by 6 bases and J by 2 bases, with 17 bases between the two germline ends. The CDR3 spans 14 residues. As DNA, the CDR3 is TGCAGTGCCCCCGGGACAATGATTCCCTACGAGCAGTACTTC. This sequence encodes CSAPGTMIPYEQYF.

J is TRBJ2-5 and V is TRBV20-1; D is undetermined. Trimming took off 1 base at V and 5 bases at J, with 8 bases between the two ends. Germline CDR1 reads DFQATT; CDR2 reads SNEGSKA (reference sequence). The CDR3 has 12 amino acids. CDR3 in amino acids: CSARVSRETQYF. The CDR3 region has the DNA TGCAGTGCTAGAGTCAGTCGGGAGACCCAGTACTTC.

The chain uses TRBV7-2 and TRBJ2-7; 11 bases are shared with TRBD2. Trimming removed 5 bases from V and 3 bases from J; junction bases left unmatched: 6. Germline CDR1 SGHTA, CDR2 FQGNSA. The CDR3 totals 15 residues. The CDR3 loop is CASSTLAGGNYEQYF. DNA for the CDR3: TGTGCCAGCAGCACCCTAGCGGGAGGTAACTACGAGCAGTACTTC.

There are a few counts of this clonotype. The genes are TRBV15 and TRBJ2-1; TRBD1 matches 7 bases. This CDR3 has 12 residues. The V and J ends lost 8 bases and 3 bases, in that order; junction bases with no gene match: 1. Germline V gene sequence: CDR1 LNHNV, CDR2 YYDKDF (reference sequence). The DNA for the CDR3 is TGTGCCACCGGGACAGTCTACAATGAGCAGTTCTTC. This encodes CATGTVYNEQFF.

The sample holds a few counts of this clonotype. The chain uses TRBV20-1 and TRBJ2-5, with D possibly matching TRBD2 (5 bases). Trimming took 3 bases from V and 3 from J, leaving 11 bases between them. There are 13 residues in the CDR3. Germline CDR1 DFQATT, CDR2 SNEGSKA (reference sequence). For the CDR3, the DNA is TGCAGTGCTAGTAGTCTAGCTAAAGAGACCCAGTACTTC. Translated, it gives CSASSLAKETQYF.

The chain carries TRBV24-1 and TRBJ2-5, with 9 positions matching TRBD1. V gave up 4 bases and J gave up 3 bases; unmatched junction bases: 5. The CDR3 is 15 residues long. Germline CDR1 and CDR2: KGHDR and SFDVKD. The CDR3 loop reads CATSDRDRAEETQYF. Here the CDR3 DNA reads TGTGCCACCAGTGACCGGGACAGGGCCGAAGAGACCCAGTACTTC.